The next 23 T cell receptor beta chains were all read from a single sample in a study of early T cells in non-severe SARS-CoV-2 infection. TCRdb re-analysed the 5' RACE reads in MiXCR, keeping a single row per CDR3 protein. The sample shows some 67,000 distinct CDR3 sequences, roughly 15% of them seen only once. The sequencing sample was made of whole blood. The receptor source for this set is an adult who was a healthcare worker with PCR-confirmed SARS-CoV-2 infection or an uninfected control (not recorded which).

The chain links TRBV20-1 to TRBJ2-2; D unclear. Trimming pared 3 bases from V and 1 base from J, leaving 6 bases between. The germline CDR1 and CDR2 sequences are DFQATT and SNEGSKA (reference sequence). The CDR3 totals 13 residues. CDR3 sequence reads: CSASIVNTGELFF. In DNA form, the CDR3 reads TGCAGTGCTAGCATAGTGAACACCGGGGAGCTGTTTTTT.

This clonotype occurred many times. The chain recombines TRBV5-4 with TRBJ1-2; no clear D. From germline, CDR1 is SGHNT and CDR2 YYREEE (reference sequence). V shed 1 base and J shed 4 bases, with 8 bases lying between them. The CDR3 spans 13 residues. The CDR3 region is CASSLPGSYGYTF. Here the CDR3 DNA reads TGTGCCAGCAGCTTGCCAGGCAGCTATGGCTACACCTTC. Together with reference TRBV5-4 and TRBJ1-2, the CDR3 gives the full variable domain: ETGVTQSPTHLIKTRGQQVTLRCSSQSGHNTVSWYQQALGQGPQFIFQYYREEENGRGNFPPRFSGLQFPNYSSELNVNALELDDSALYLCASSLPGSYGYTFGSGTRLTVV.

This clonotype was counted between two and nine times. The chain links TRBV25-1 to TRBJ2-2; the match to TRBD2 covers 7 bases. J gave up 6 bases and V 6 bases, and 7 bases lay outside the gene matches. Germline-derived CDR1 and CDR2 are MGHDK and SYGVNS. This CDR3 is built from 14 residues. The CDR3 loop is CASSLGLVAGELFF. DNA of the CDR3: TGTGCCAGCAGCCTCGGACTAGTCGCCGGGGAGCTGTTTTTT.

The genes are TRBV7-8 and TRBJ2-3; 9 bases match TRBD2. V shed 5 bases and J 3 bases; nucleotides not matched to a gene: 9. Germline CDR1 SGHVS, CDR2 FQNEAQ. This CDR3 has 16 amino acids. The CDR3 nucleotides are TGTGCCAGCAGCCCCTGGACTAGCGCTTTGACAGATACGCAGTATTTT. Its protein is CASSPWTSALTDTQYF.

The chain couples TRBV7-8 to TRBJ1-2, with D unresolved. The CDR3 is 16 amino acids. CDR1 is SGHVS and CDR2 is FQNEAQ in the germline V gene. The V end lost 3 bases, the J end lost 4 bases, and 18 bases lay between the germline ends. The CDR3 sequence: CASSFFPRRKFYGYTF. In DNA, the CDR3 is TGTGCCAGCAGCTTCTTCCCGCGACGGAAGTTCTATGGCTACACCTTC.

This rearrangement joins TRBV5-1 to TRBJ1-1, with D possibly being TRBD1 (6 bases). V lost 5 bases, J lost 6 bases, and 23 bases lay in between. This CDR3 is 16 amino acids long. CDR1 and CDR2 from the germline V gene are SGHRS and YFSETQ. The CDR3 is CASRHEGGDPPAEAFF. In nucleotides, the CDR3 is TGCGCCAGCAGGCATGAGGGGGGAGATCCCCCCGCTGAAGCTTTCTTT.

The chain has TRBV20-1 and TRBJ2-3, with D possibly TRBD2 on 7 matching bases. This CDR3 comprises 13 residues. Deletions cut 3 bases from V and 4 bases from J, with 11 bases between. Germline CDR1 is DFQATT and CDR2 is SNEGSKA (reference sequence). The CDR3 region has the DNA TGCAGTGCTAGCGGGGGGCGCCCAGATACGCAGTATTTT. Its translation: CSASGGRPDTQYF.

This clonotype was observed many times. The V call is TRBV2, the J call TRBJ1-6, with a possible D match to TRBD1 (5 bases). Germline CDR1 and CDR2: SNHLY and FYNNEI. V shed 5 bases and J shed 7 bases, with 12 bases lying between them. The CDR3 length is 14 residues. The CDR3 protein is CASSSTTGNSPLHF. For the CDR3, the DNA is TGTGCCAGCAGTTCCACCACAGGAAATTCACCCCTCCACTTT.

The V gene is TRBV24-1, the J gene TRBJ2-1, with a weak D call TRBD1 (6 bases). This CDR3 spans 12 amino acids. The germline CDR1 and CDR2 sequences are KGHDR and SFDVKD. V was pared by 2 bases and J by 11 bases, with 9 bases between. In DNA form, the CDR3 reads TGTGCCACCAGTGATTACAGGGAAAAGCAGTTCTTC. Translated, it gives CATSDYREKQFF.

This clonotype occurred a few times. The chain joins TRBV12-3 or TRBV12-4 to TRBJ2-1, with D hard to call. The V end was cut by 6 bases, the J end by 5 bases, with 14 bases between. This CDR3 has 14 amino acids. In DNA, the CDR3 is TGTGCCAGCAGGCGCCCTGGGGAAAACAATGAGCAGTTCTTC. Its translation is CASRRPGENNEQFF.

The genes are TRBV7-6 and TRBJ2-3; D could derive from TRBD1 or TRBD2 (7 bases each). With 3 bases removed from V and 0 bases from J, the gap between germline ends came to 19 bases. Germline CDR1 reads SGHVS; CDR2 reads FNYEAQ. This CDR3 contains 18 residues. CDR3 in amino acids: CASSLYWQGGSSTDTQYF. DNA for the CDR3: TGTGCCAGCAGCTTGTATTGGCAGGGGGGGTCTAGCACAGATACGCAGTATTTT. Full variable domain (missing parts from reference TRBV7-6 and TRBJ2-3): GAGVSQSPRYKVTKRGQDVALRCDPISGHVSLYWYRQALGQGPEFLTYFNYEAQQDKSGLPNDRFSAERPEGSISTLTIQRTEQRDSAMYRCASSLYWQGGSSTDTQYFGPGTRLTVL.

This clonotype came up a few times. The gene calls are TRBV6-2 or TRBV6-3 and TRBJ2-7; the D call may be TRBD1 or TRBD2 (5 bases each). CDR3 length: 14 residues. Trimming took 7 bases from V and 1 from J, leaving 14 bases between them. CDR1 is MNHEY, CDR2 SVGEGT, per germline. CDR3 sequence reads: CASTIGTPSYEQYF. The CDR3 DNA reads as TGTGCCAGCACTATCGGGACGCCATCCTACGAGCAGTACTTC.

This clonotype was seen a few times. The chain recombines TRBV27 with TRBJ2-7, with D unresolved. Trimming cost V 2 bases and J 1 base, with 6 bases left between them. The CDR3 runs to 13 residues. Germline V gene data show CDR1 as MNHEY and CDR2 as SMNVEV (reference sequence). Written as DNA, the CDR3 is TGTGCCAGCAGTTTAAGGATTTCCTACGAGCAGTACTTC. It encodes CASSLRISYEQYF.

About this clonotype itself: This may be a read error: a much more frequent sequence differs by one nucleotide. CDR3 in amino acids: CATSQSTCRTYNSPLHF. The CDR3, as DNA: TGCGCCACCAGTCAATCAACGTGTAGGACCTATAATTCACCCCTCCACTTT. The V call is TRBV23-1, the J call TRBJ1-6; D ambiguous. TRBV23-1 is identified as an open reading frame with a role that is uncertain. This CDR3 has 17 amino acids.

The chain recombines TRBV30 with TRBJ2-7, with TRBD2 as a possible D gene (6 bases). V lost 3 bases and J 0 bases, leaving 18 bases between the germline ends. CDR1 and CDR2 (germline): GTSNPN, SVGIG (reference sequence). This CDR3 is 16 amino acids long. In DNA, the CDR3 is TGTGCCTGGAGGCCCAGAGCGGGCCCATCCTCCTACGAGCAGTACTTC. It encodes CAWRPRAGPSSYEQYF.

V and J are TRBV12-5 and TRBJ1-1; D is unclear. The CDR3 is made up of 12 amino acids. In germline, CDR1 is LGHNT, CDR2 FRNRAP. V shed 1 base and J shed 7 bases, with 7 bases lying between them. The CDR3 DNA sequence: TGTGCTAGTGGTTTGGAACGGGGTGAAGCTTTCTTT. Translating gives CASGLERGEAFF. Full variable domain (rest looked up from reference TRBV12-5 and TRBJ1-1): DARVTQTPRHKVTEMGQEVTMRCQPILGHNTVFWYRQTMMQGLELLAYFRNRAPLDDSGMPKDRFSAEMPDATLATLKIQPSEPRDSAVYFCASGLERGEAFFGQGTRLTVV.

The V call is TRBV7-2, the J call TRBJ2-3, with 9 bases lining up with TRBD2. Trimming took 4 bases from V and 6 from J; bases not matched to a gene: 2. The CDR3 extends over 13 amino acids. Germline V gene lookup returns CDR1 SGHTA and CDR2 FQGNSA. Written as DNA, the CDR3 is TGTGCCAGCAGCTCTAGCGGGGTCGATACGCAGTATTTT. Its translation: CASSSSGVDTQYF.

Ten or more counts support this clonotype. The J gene is TRBJ2-7, the V gene TRBV10-3; D is perhaps TRBD1 (5 bases). CDR1 ENHRY and CDR2 SYGVKD come from the germline V gene. CDR3 length: 13 amino acids. V lost 0 bases and J 5 bases, leaving 8 bases between the germline ends. The CDR3 is CAISESGAHEQYF. CDR3 nucleotide sequence: TGTGCCATCAGTGAGTCAGGGGCCCACGAGCAGTACTTC.

This clonotype has a count of ten or more. The chain joins TRBV7-2 to TRBJ2-3; D assignment may be TRBD1 or TRBD2 (6 bases each). The V gene's germline CDR1 is SGHTA and CDR2 FQGNSA. V gave up 5 bases and J gave up 5 bases, with 17 bases separating them. The CDR3 is 15 residues long. As DNA, the CDR3 is TGTGCCAGCAGCCGGGTATGGGGGGCCGGAGATACGCAGTATTTT. Amino acids: CASSRVWGAGDTQYF.

This clonotype was seen at least ten times. The chain has TRBV6-1 and TRBJ2-1; D may be TRBD1 (5 bases). CDR3 length equals 15 residues. V dropped 1 base and J dropped 9 bases, with 16 bases sitting between them. Germline-derived CDR1 and CDR2 are MNHNS and SASEGT. The CDR3 DNA follows: TGTGCCAGCAGTGAAGGGTCAGGGCACACGACTGAGCAGTTCTTC. Protein product: CASSEGSGHTTEQFF.

This clonotype was seen a handful of times. Being one base from a much bigger clone, this may be a read error. The rearrangement links TRBV20-1 to TRBJ2-1, with TRBD2 as a possible D gene (6 bases). This CDR3 region has 14 residues. Per germline, CDR1 DFQATT and CDR2 SNEGSKA (reference sequence). With 6 bases removed from V and 5 bases from J, the gap between germline ends came to 17 bases. This CDR3 is CSAPGTGTDNEQFF. The DNA of the CDR3 is TGCAGTGCCCCCGGGACTGGAACTGACAATGAGCAGTTCTTC.

This chain links TRBV10-2 with TRBJ2-5, with 13 bases aligning to TRBD2. This CDR3 spans 16 amino acids. V was pared by 8 bases and J by 1 base, with 7 bases of the junction left unmatched. The V gene's germline CDR1 is WSHSY and CDR2 SAAADI. In nucleotides, the CDR3 is TGCGCCAGCGGCGGACTAGCGGGGGACATCCAAGAGACCCAGTACTTC. Amino acids: CASGGLAGDIQETQYF.

This clonotype came up many times. The genes are TRBV20-1 and TRBJ2-5; D unresolved. Per the germline V gene, CDR1 is DFQATT and CDR2 is SNEGSKA (reference sequence). Trimming took off 3 bases at V and 5 bases at J, with 10 bases between the two ends. CDR3 size: 12 residues. The CDR3 here is CSASKAGETQYF. The CDR3, as DNA: TGCAGTGCTAGTAAGGCAGGCGAGACCCAGTACTTC.